This is a list of T cell receptor beta chains from one sample in a study of blood T cell repertoires in COVID-19. Generated by immunoSEQ multiplex PCR, the TCRdb table keeps only in-frame clones and is missing some. This table holds about 200,000 clones, approximately 86% found once. Sequenced sample: PBMCs or T cells enriched from blood (not recorded which). Every receptor here comes from a woman between 25 and 40 years old who had been exposed to COVID-19. CDR3s include the opening cysteine and the closing phenylalanine or tryptophan. Each record gives: D gene, J gene, V gene, clone size, CDR3 DNA, CDR3 protein. The D gene is left open where the match is weak. Some rows have no size entry. The others give once, few or many, or a class for an expanded clone.

d_call: TRBD1; j_call: TRBJ1-6; v_call: TRBV4-2; clone_size: .; cdr3_nt: TGTGCCAGCAGCCAATGGGACAGGTCAACTTATAATTCACCCCTCCACTTT; cdr3_aa: CASSQWDRSTYNSPLHF
d_call: .; j_call: TRBJ2-6; v_call: TRBV7-2; clone_size: .; cdr3_nt: TGTGCCAGCAGCCCCACCCCGAGTGCTTCTGGGGCCAACGTCCTGACTTTC; cdr3_aa: CASSPTPSASGANVLTF
d_call: TRBD1; j_call: TRBJ1-4; v_call: TRBV2; clone_size: once; cdr3_nt: TGTGCCAGCAGTGTGGGACAGGGGGCGCCAAATGAAAAACTGTTTTTT; cdr3_aa: CASSVGQGAPNEKLFF
d_call: TRBD1; j_call: TRBJ1-1; v_call: TRBV9; clone_size: .; cdr3_nt: TGTGCCAGCAGCCCCCTGGTTGACAGGGTGAACACTGAAGCTTTCTTT; cdr3_aa: CASSPLVDRVNTEAFF
d_call: .; j_call: TRBJ1-1; v_call: TRBV30; clone_size: .; cdr3_nt: TGTGCCTGGAGTGTACAGTGGAACACTGAAGCTTTCTTT; cdr3_aa: CAWSVQWNTEAFF
d_call: .; j_call: TRBJ1-1; v_call: TRBV5-1; clone_size: .; cdr3_nt: TGCGCCAGCCACGGGCCAAGCGGGGTGAACACTGAAGCTTTCTTT; cdr3_aa: CASHGPSGVNTEAFF
d_call: .; j_call: TRBJ1-5; v_call: TRBV11-2; clone_size: .; cdr3_nt: TGTGCCAGCAGTCCCAGGTGGGGCGTCGATCAGCCCCAGCATTTT; cdr3_aa: CASSPRWGVDQPQHF
d_call: .; j_call: TRBJ1-1; v_call: TRBV19; clone_size: few; cdr3_nt: TGTGCCAGTAGTATAGTTTCCGGGAGTGAAGCTTTCTTT; cdr3_aa: CASSIVSGSEAFF
d_call: TRBD1; j_call: TRBJ2-7; v_call: TRBV7-8; clone_size: .; cdr3_nt: TGTGCCAGCAGCTTTACCGACAGGGGAGTTAGAGACGAGCAGTACTTC; cdr3_aa: CASSFTDRGVRDEQYF
d_call: .; j_call: TRBJ1-1; v_call: TRBV5-5; clone_size: few; cdr3_nt: TGTGCCAGCAGCTTGGTTGGTGGAACGACGAGGACTGAAGCTTTCTTT; cdr3_aa: CASSLVGGTTRTEAFF
d_call: .; j_call: TRBJ1-1; v_call: TRBV5-4; clone_size: .; cdr3_nt: TGTGCCAGCAGCCCCGAGGCCAGGGCCACTGAAGCTTTCTTT; cdr3_aa: CASSPEARATEAFF
d_call: .; j_call: TRBJ1-6; v_call: TRBV7-9; clone_size: .; cdr3_nt: TGTGCCAGCAGCCCACAGGGATTCCATAATTCACCCCTCCACTTT; cdr3_aa: CASSPQGFHNSPLHF
d_call: .; j_call: TRBJ2-3; v_call: TRBV3-1/TRBV3-2; clone_size: once; cdr3_nt: TGTGCCAGCAGTTACGACATCACCACAGATACGCAGTATTTT; cdr3_aa: CASSYDITTDTQYF
d_call: .; j_call: TRBJ2-3; v_call: TRBV7-9; clone_size: .; cdr3_nt: TGTGCCAGCAGCTTAGGTACGGGGTTAGATACGCAGTATTTT; cdr3_aa: CASSLGTGLDTQYF
d_call: .; j_call: TRBJ1-2; v_call: TRBV19; clone_size: .; cdr3_nt: TGTGCCAGTAGTATAGATCACAGGGAAAAGGGCTATGGCTACACCTTC; cdr3_aa: CASSIDHREKGYGYTF
d_call: .; j_call: TRBJ1-4; v_call: TRBV27; clone_size: .; cdr3_nt: TGTGCCAGCAGTCTATCCCGGGGAAGAACTAATGAAAAACTGTTTTTT; cdr3_aa: CASSLSRGRTNEKLFF
d_call: TRBD1; j_call: TRBJ2-5; v_call: TRBV7-9; clone_size: .; cdr3_nt: TGTGCCAGCACCCTAGGACAGGGGGCTCCCTTGGGAGAGACCCAGTACTTC; cdr3_aa: CASTLGQGAPLGETQYF
d_call: TRBD1; j_call: TRBJ1-6; v_call: TRBV27; clone_size: .; cdr3_nt: TGTGCCAGCAGTAGGGACGTGGGACAGGGTAATTCACCCCTCCACTTT; cdr3_aa: CASSRDVGQGNSPLHF
d_call: .; j_call: TRBJ2-7; v_call: TRBV2; clone_size: .; cdr3_nt: TGTGCCAGCAGTGAATCGTACGGGGGGCAAGTCGAGCAGTACTTC; cdr3_aa: CASSESYGGQVEQYF
d_call: .; j_call: TRBJ2-7; v_call: TRBV5-1; clone_size: .; cdr3_nt: TGCGCCAGCAGCTTGAACAGCCCCTACGAGCAGTACTTC; cdr3_aa: CASSLNSPYEQYF